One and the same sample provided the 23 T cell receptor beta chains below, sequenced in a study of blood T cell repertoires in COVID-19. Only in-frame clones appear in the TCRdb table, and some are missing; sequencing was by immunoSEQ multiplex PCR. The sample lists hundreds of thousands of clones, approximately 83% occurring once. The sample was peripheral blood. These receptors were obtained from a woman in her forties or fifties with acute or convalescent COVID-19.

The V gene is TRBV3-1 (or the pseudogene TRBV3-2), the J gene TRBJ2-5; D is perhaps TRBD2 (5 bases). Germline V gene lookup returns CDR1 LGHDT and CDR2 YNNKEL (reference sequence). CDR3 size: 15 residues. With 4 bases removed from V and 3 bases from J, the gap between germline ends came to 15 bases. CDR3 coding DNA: TGTGCCAGCAGCCGATCGGCGGGTCGGGAAGAGACCCAGTACTTC. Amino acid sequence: CASSRSAGREETQYF.

The CDR3 DNA follows: TGCGCCAGCAGCCAATGGGCGGGACAGGGGGCTGCTCAGCCCCAGCATTTT. Amino acids: CASSQWAGQGAAQPQHF. The chain links TRBV4-1 to TRBJ1-5, with 12 bases lining up with TRBD1. CDR1 and CDR2 from the germline V gene are MGHRA and YSYEKL. V gave up 2 bases and J gave up 6 bases; unmatched junction bases: 8. There are 17 residues in the CDR3.

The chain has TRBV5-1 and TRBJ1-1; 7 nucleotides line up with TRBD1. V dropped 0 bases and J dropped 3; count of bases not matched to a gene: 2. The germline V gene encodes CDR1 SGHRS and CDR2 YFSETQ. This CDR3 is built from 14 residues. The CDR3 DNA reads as TGCGCCAGCAGCTTGGACAGGGGATACACTGAAGCTTTCTTT. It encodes CASSLDRGYTEAFF.

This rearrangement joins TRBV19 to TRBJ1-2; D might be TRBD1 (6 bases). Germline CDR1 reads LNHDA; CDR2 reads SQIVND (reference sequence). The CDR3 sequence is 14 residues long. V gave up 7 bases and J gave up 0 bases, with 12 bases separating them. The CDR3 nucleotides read TGTGCCAGTACCCTGACAGGACCTAACTATGGCTACACCTTC. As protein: CASTLTGPNYGYTF.

DNA of the CDR3: TGTGCCAGCAGCTCGTTCGCTAGCGGGGGGGCCATAGATACGCAGTATTTT. This sequence encodes CASSSFASGGAIDTQYF. V is TRBV7-6 and J is TRBJ2-3, with 12 bases aligning to TRBD2. The CDR3 has 17 amino acids. With 4 bases clipped from V and 5 bases from J, the junction kept 10 bases outside the gene matches. Germline CDR1 reads SGHVS; CDR2 reads FNYEAQ. Together with reference TRBV7-6 and TRBJ2-3, the CDR3 gives the full variable domain: GAGVSQSPRYKVTKRGQDVALRCDPISGHVSLYWYRQALGQGPEFLTYFNYEAQQDKSGLPNDRFSAERPEGSISTLTIQRTEQRDSAMYRCASSSFASGGAIDTQYFGPGTRLTVL.

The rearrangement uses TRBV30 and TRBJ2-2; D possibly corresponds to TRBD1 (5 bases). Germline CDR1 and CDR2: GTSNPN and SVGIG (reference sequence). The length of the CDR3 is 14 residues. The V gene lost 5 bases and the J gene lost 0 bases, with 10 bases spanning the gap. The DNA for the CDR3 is TGTGCCTGGCGAAAGACAGCGAACACCGGGGAGCTGTTTTTT. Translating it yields CAWRKTANTGELFF.

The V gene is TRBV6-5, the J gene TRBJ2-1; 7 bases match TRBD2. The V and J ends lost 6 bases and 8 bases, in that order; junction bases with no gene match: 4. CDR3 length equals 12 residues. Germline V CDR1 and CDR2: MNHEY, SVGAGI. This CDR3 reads CASRRLADEQFF. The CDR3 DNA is TGTGCCAGCAGAAGACTAGCCGATGAGCAGTTCTTC.

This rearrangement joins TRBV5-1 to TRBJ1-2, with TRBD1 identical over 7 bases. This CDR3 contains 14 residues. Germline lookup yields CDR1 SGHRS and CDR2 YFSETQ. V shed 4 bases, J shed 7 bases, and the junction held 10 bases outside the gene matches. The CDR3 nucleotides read TGCGCCAGCAGCCCCGAAGGGACAGCGGTTGGCTACACCTTC. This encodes CASSPEGTAVGYTF.

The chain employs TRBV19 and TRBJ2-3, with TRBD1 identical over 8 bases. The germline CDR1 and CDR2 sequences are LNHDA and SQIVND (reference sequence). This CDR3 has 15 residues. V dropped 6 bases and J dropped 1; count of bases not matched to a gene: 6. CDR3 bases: TGTGCCAGTAGGATCCGGGACAGGCGCACAGATACGCAGTATTTT. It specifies CASRIRDRRTDTQYF.

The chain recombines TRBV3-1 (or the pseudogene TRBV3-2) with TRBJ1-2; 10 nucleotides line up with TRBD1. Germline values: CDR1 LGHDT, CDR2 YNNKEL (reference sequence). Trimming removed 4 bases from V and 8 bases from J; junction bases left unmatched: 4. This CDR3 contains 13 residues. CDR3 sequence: CASSPDRGLGYTF. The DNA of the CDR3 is TGTGCCAGCAGCCCAGACAGGGGGCTAGGCTACACCTTC.

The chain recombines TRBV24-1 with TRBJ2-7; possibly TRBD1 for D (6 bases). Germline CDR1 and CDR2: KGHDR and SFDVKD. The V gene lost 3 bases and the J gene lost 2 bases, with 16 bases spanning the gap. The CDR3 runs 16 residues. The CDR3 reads CATSDPSGDPPYEQYF. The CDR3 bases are TGTGCCACCAGTGATCCTTCAGGGGACCCGCCCTACGAGCAGTACTTC.

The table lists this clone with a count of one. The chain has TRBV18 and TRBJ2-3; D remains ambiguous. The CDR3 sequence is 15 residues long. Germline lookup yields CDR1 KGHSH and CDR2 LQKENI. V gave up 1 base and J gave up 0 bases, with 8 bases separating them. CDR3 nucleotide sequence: TGTGCCAGCTCACCACGTGGCAGTAGCACAGATACGCAGTATTTT. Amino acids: CASSPRGSSTDTQYF.

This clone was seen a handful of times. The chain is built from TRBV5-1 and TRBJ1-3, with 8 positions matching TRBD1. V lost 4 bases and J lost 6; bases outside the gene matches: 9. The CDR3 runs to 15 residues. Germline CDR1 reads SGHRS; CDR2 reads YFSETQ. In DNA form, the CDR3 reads TGCGCCAGCAGCGACAGGGGTAGGGCCTCAAACACCATATATTTT. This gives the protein CASSDRGRASNTIYF.

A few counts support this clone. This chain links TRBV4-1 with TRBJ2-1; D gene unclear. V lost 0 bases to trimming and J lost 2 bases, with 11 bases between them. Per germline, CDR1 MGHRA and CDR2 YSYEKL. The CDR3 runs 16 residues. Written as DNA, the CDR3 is TGCGCCAGCAGCCAAGACGCCAGTCACACCTACAATGAGCAGTTCTTC. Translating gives CASSQDASHTYNEQFF.

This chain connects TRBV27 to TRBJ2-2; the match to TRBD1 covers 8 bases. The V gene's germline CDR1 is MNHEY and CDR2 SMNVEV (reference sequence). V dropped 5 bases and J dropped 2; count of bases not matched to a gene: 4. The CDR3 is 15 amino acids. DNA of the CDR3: TGTGCCAGCAGTACGACAGGGGCCAACACCGGGGAGCTGTTTTTT. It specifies CASSTTGANTGELFF.

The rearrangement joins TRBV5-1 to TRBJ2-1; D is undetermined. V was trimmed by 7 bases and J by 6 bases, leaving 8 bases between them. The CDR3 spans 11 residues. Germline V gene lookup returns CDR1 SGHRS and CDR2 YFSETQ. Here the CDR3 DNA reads TGCGCCAGCGGCCCGGGCAATGAGCAGTTCTTC. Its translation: CASGPGNEQFF.

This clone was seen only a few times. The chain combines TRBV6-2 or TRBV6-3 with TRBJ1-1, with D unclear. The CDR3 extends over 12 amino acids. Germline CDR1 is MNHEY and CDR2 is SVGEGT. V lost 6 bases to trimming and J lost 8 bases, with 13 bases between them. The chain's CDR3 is CASRPPTTEAFF. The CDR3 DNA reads TGTGCCAGCAGGCCTCCAACTACCGAAGCTTTCTTT.

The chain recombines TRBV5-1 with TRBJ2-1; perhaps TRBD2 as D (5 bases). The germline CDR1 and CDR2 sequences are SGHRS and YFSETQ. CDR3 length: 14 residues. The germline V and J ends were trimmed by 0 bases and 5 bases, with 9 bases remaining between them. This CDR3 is CASSLGLANNEQFF. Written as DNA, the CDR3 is TGCGCCAGCAGCTTGGGGCTAGCCAACAATGAGCAGTTCTTC.

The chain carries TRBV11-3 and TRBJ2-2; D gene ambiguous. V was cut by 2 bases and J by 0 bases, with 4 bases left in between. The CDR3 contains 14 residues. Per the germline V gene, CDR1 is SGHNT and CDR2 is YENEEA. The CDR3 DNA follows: TGTGCCAGCAGCTTATTAGCGAACACCGGGGAGCTGTTTTTT. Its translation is CASSLLANTGELFF.

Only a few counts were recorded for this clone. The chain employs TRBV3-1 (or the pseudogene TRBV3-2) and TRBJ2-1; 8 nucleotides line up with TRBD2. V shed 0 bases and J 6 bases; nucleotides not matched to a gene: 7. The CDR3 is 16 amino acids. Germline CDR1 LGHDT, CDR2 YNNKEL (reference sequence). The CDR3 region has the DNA TGTGCCAGCAGCCAAGATTGGACTAGCTTATCCAATGAGCAGTTCTTC. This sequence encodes CASSQDWTSLSNEQFF.

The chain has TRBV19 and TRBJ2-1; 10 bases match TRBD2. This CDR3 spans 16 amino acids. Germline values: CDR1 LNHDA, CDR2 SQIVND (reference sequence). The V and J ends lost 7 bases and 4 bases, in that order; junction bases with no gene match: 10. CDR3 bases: TGTGCCAGTAATCGGGTGTCGACTAGCGGGTACAATGAGCAGTTCTTC. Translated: CASNRVSTSGYNEQFF.

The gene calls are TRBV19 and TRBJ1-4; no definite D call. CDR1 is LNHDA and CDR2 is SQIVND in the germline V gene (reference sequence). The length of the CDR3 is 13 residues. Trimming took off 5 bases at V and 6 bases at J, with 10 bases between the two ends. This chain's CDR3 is CASSGRADEKLFF. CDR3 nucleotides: TGTGCCAGTAGTGGCCGTGCGGATGAAAAACTGTTTTTT.

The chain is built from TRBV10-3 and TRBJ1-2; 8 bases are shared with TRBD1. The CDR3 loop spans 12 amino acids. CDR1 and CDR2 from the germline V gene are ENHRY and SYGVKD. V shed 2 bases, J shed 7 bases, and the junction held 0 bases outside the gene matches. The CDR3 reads CAISEDRGGYTF. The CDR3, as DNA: TGTGCCATCAGTGAGGACAGGGGTGGCTACACCTTC.